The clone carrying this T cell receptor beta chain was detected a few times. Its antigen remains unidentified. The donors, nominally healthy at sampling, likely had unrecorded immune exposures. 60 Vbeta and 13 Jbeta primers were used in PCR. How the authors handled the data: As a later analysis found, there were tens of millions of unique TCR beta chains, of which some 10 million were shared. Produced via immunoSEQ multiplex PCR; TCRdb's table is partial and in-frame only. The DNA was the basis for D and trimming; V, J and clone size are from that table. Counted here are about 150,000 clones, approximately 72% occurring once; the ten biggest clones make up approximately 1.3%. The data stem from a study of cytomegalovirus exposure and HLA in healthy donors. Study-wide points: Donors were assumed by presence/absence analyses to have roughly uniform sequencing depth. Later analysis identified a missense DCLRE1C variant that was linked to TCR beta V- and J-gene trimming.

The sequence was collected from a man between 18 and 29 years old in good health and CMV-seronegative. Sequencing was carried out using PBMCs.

CDR3 protein: CASSYDRAPYGYTF. CDR3 sequence (DNA): TGTGCCAGCAGTTACGACAGGGCCCCTTATGGCTACACCTTC. V and J are TRBV6-5 and TRBJ1-2; TRBD1 agrees at 7 bases. The CDR3 is 14 residues long. Germline lookup yields CDR1 MNHEY and CDR2 SVGAGI. V lost 2 bases to trimming and J lost 5 bases; unmatched junction nucleotides: 5.